This T cell receptor beta chain was sequenced in a study of cytomegalovirus exposure and HLA in healthy donors (dated by TCRdb to about 2017). About the full investigation: According to an earlier analysis of 450 to 650 of the donors, roughly 180 million T cells yielded approximately 120 million unique TCR beta sequences and around 300 Gb of sequence data. An early release that covered about 600 HLA-typed donors contained about 300 gigabases of sequencing data and some 87 million unique TCR sequences. Among the roughly 400 genotyped donors, around 81% belonged to the genetic ancestry cluster associated with self-reported Caucasian donors. The study aimed to test whether signatures of past pathogen exposure could be identified by cataloging public T cell receptors. Using immunosequencing, the study profiled T cell repertoires from roughly 650 subjects and related those repertoires to cytomegalovirus serostatus. A separate validation cohort of approximately 130 different subjects was used in addition to the roughly 700-subject first cohort. To predict cytomegalovirus infection status, the study brought together high-throughput TCR immunosequencing, statistical association of individual TCRs with disease status, and machine learning. To study patterns of TCR occurrence, a later analysis re-analyzed previously published TCR beta repertoires from 650 to 750 donors and added high-resolution HLA genotyping. Rather than drawing on any new phenotypic data, the later analysis identified candidate immune exposures from TCR beta sequences and the way those sequences occurred across donors. An earlier analysis of some 500 of the donors used high-throughput TCR beta sequencing to judge whether each TCR beta V gene segment behaved as functional or pseudogenic. Alongside the repertoire data, information on donor age, sex, ethnicity and CMV serostatus was compiled. A later genetic analysis used genome-wide SNP genotypes for about 55% of the 666 donors, treating that subset as a discovery cohort. All discovery cohort repertoires had been generated using a single sequencing platform. Class I and class II HLA loci were covered by the typing at four-digit resolution. Typing coverage varied by locus: 629-630 donors for A, B, C, DRB1 and DQB1; approximately 560 for DQA1; over 600 for DPA1; approximately 450 for DPB1. Five DR-DQ haplotypes were treated as single units for association and clustering because of strong linkage in the cohort. Among 398 genotyped donors of the cohort, an average of about 240,000 unique TCR beta nucleotide sequences were sequenced per donor, roughly 20% of them non-productive.

Library construction relied on the immunoSEQ multiplex PCR assay. A mixture of 60 forward primers for TCR Vbeta segments and 13 reverse primers for TCR Jbeta segments was used in the multiplex PCR. The CDR3 region of rearranged TCR beta genes was amplified from genomic DNA with a multiplex PCR assay. On the Illumina HiSeq System, the amplified TCR beta libraries were sequenced as 87-base-pair reads. In the paper's pipeline: A later analysis tallied approximately 87 million unique TCR beta chains across the 700 or so repertoires, and some 10 million of those chains were shared by two or more donors. Raw reads were error-corrected and collapsed into unique sequences with a nearest-neighbor algorithm that merged closely related sequences to remove PCR and sequencing errors. Alignment of CDR3 sequences to IMGT reference sequences was used to assign V, D and J gene segments. For a sequence to be retained, at least a six-nucleotide match to both a V gene segment and a J gene segment was required. A rearrangement was called productive if the CDR3 had no stop codons and remained in frame with V and J, and every other rearrangement was called non-productive. CDR3 was defined according to IMGT convention as the region running from the second conserved V-encoded cysteine to the conserved J-encoded phenylalanine. In an earlier analysis of around 540 of the donors, sequences lacking an unambiguous match to a single V gene segment were excluded. In an earlier analysis of around 590 of the donors, a V segment was called functional when productive rearrangements were above 56.7%, and segregating when the standard deviation between donors exceeded 5%. To diagnose cytomegalovirus status from the catalog of TCR beta chain sequences, a statistical classification framework was built. V and J gene assignment, in a later analysis, came from comparing TCR nucleotide sequences with IMGT/GENE-DB human TR gene sequences. In a later analysis, CDR3 sequences and most-parsimonious VDJ recombination scenarios were assigned using the TCRdist pipeline. In a later analysis, each TCR beta chain was defined by its CDR3 amino acid sequence together with its V-gene family, and reads without a unique V-gene family were excluded. In a later analysis, around 600 highly shared, low-generation-probability nucleotide sequences were removed to address suspected cross-contamination and a sequencing artifact. A later analysis calculated a clonal expansion index for each public chain from normalized within-repertoire ranks of inferred template counts. In a later analysis, generation probabilities were computed with a VDJ recombination model fitted to out-of-frame rearrangements, and the resulting probabilities were checked against IGoR. A later analysis scored TCR-TCR, TCR-HLA and TCR-CMV co-occurrence with hypergeometric tests, applying a repertoire-size bias correction to TCR pairs. False discovery rates were estimated in a later analysis by permuting HLA or CMV assignments 20 times. In a later analysis, co-occurring TCRs were grouped using DBSCAN, and TCRdist sequence similarity was added for clustering within HLA-allele-positive subsets. Repertoires with fewer than 30,000 or more than 120,000 public chains, plus five repertoires with anomalous nucleotide sharing, were excluded from co-occurrence clustering. TCRdb retrieved this table from immuneACCESS and kept in-frame rearrangements only. Not all clones are present; in checked studies, unresolved V genes account for under half, and no reason is known for the remainder. That table gives V, J and clone size, and the DNA gave D and trimming. The sample's records list tens of thousands of clones. 3.8% of the sample lies in the top ten.

Reading from cysteine to phenylalanine, the CDR3 counts 15 amino acids. The read is trimmed to its CDR3 DNA, 45 bases read in frame from base 1. Taken from the germline V gene, the CDR1 and CDR2 loops are MNHNS and SASEGT. Trimming removed 3 bases from V and 3 bases from J, leaving 14 bases between the germline ends. The research as a whole found: A few of the identified cytomegalovirus-associated TCR beta chains were confirmed in vitro to be specific for cytomegalovirus antigens. The classifier was reported to diagnose cytomegalovirus status with high specificity and sensitivity in both the original and validation cohorts. The cohort was sequenced for TCR beta chains only, and without alpha or paired-chain data the features that could be detected were limited. In a later genetic analysis, a missense DCLRE1C variant was associated with V-gene and J-gene trimming of TCR beta chains, and the association was replicated in an independent cohort. HLA typing was unavailable for some donors at each locus, so association tests used only the typed subset. Most CMV-associated TCR beta chains appeared to be HLA-restricted in a later analysis, and the HLA associations seemed to be driven largely by CMV exposure. A further reported finding was that TCR beta sequences accurately predicted the HLA-A and HLA-B alleles for most subjects in the first cohort. When HLA alleles, especially DR and DQ, strongly co-occurred, attributing TCR associations to individual alleles was difficult. In a later genetic analysis, fewer N-insertions in productive TCRs were reported among donors in an Asian-associated ancestry cluster than the approximately 630-donor mean. The only immune exposure information available for the cohort was CMV serostatus. A group of highly shared sequence variants was considered likely to be a technical artifact of the sequencing pipeline. According to a later analysis, parvovirus B19, influenza, CMV and Epstein-Barr virus appeared linked to several top co-occurrence clusters. Some IMGT-functional V segments, including TRBV6-2 and TRBV6-3, could not be told apart with the 87-base-pair reads, so those segments were excluded. Compared with equally common non-associated chains, HLA-associated TCR beta chains in a later analysis were more clonally expanded and had lower generation probabilities. Presence/absence analyses assumed roughly uniform sequencing depth across donors, an assumption that may not hold. An earlier analysis of approximately 500 of the donors showed that most TCR beta V segments appeared in productive rearrangements either about 90% or about 30% of the time, which broadly matched IMGT annotations. Correlated functional status among segregating V segments might reflect linkage disequilibrium, but an unknown experimental factor could not be ruled out. According to the authors, the approach could potentially be generalized to other disease states and immunological phenotypes. In the study, 150 to 200 TCR beta chains were listed as associated with cytomegalovirus. Because counts were too low, roughly 16 rarely observed V segments, including chromosome 9 orphons, were left out of the earlier analysis of a few hundred of the donors. Across donors, most TCR sequences were observed very rarely, whereas some public TCRs were present in many individuals. At a false discovery rate of 0.05, a later analysis linked 15,000 to 20,000 TCR beta sequences to specific HLA alleles. In a later analysis, TCR association rates were found to vary across HLA loci, with the most associated TCRs seen for DRB1 alleles and the fewest for HLA-C alleles.

Turning to this clone: Which antigen it targets is not known.

The cohort was made up of approximately 700 healthy bone marrow donors. At the time of sampling, all cohort members were nominally healthy, though unrecorded immune exposures were likely present. The donor tested CMV seropositive, placing the donor among the approximately 290 seropositive members of the cohort. A peripheral blood sample was collected from each donor, and TCR beta sequencing was performed on peripheral blood mononuclear cells. Genomic DNA extraction from the blood cell samples was performed with the Qiagen DNeasy Blood Extraction Kit. This clonotype originated in a female donor in good health and CMV-seropositive. The sequence joins TRBV6-1 to TRBJ1-1; the D gene identity is not certain. The sample comprised PBMCs. In nucleotide form, the sequence is TGTGCCAGCAGTGAGAGGCCCCGGGGTGACACTGAAGCTTTCTTT. The translation is CASSERPRGDTEAFF.